Listed here are 24 T cell receptor beta chains from one sample, sequenced in a study of blood T cell repertoires in COVID-19 (TCRdb year 2020). Libraries were prepared through the immunoSEQ multiplex PCR assay. Sourced from immuneACCESS, this table was stored by TCRdb with only in-frame sequences that have V and J called. A share of the clones is absent; for the studies checked, an unresolved V gene accounts for under half, and the remainder has no known explanation. The sample table shows approximately 90,000 clones, and about four fifths are seen once. The ten largest make up 24% of the sample. The specimen was peripheral blood. The origin of the receptors is a human donor in a cohort sampled during active COVID-19.

V is TRBV5-1 and J is TRBJ2-2; D possibly corresponds to TRBD1 (5 bases). Germline CDR1 is SGHRS and CDR2 is YFSETQ. Trimming stripped 0 bases from V and 6 bases from J, with 15 bases between. This CDR3 region has 16 residues. CDR3 protein: CASSLAPGQRAGELFF. The CDR3 region has the DNA TGCGCCAGCAGCTTGGCCCCCGGACAACGCGCCGGGGAGCTGTTTTTT.

Here the CDR3 DNA reads TGTGCCAGCAGCTTAGCGCTAGGGGTCACTGAAGCTTTCTTT. Amino acid sequence: CASSLALGVTEAFF. V gene TRBV7-9 combines with J gene TRBJ1-1, with D possibly matching TRBD1 (5 bases). CDR3 length: 14 amino acids. Germline values: CDR1 SEHNR, CDR2 FQNEAQ (reference sequence). Trimming took off 0 bases at V and 4 bases at J, with 9 bases between the two ends. Looking up the rest from reference TRBV7-9 and TRBJ1-1 gives the full variable domain: DTGVSQNPRHKITKRGQNVTFRCDPISEHNRLYWYRQTLGQGPEFLTYFQNEAQLEKSRLLSDRFSAERPKGSFSTLEIQRTEQGDSAMYLCASSLALGVTEAFFGQGTRLTVV.

The CDR3 here is CASSEWTGGASNYGYTF. The DNA for the CDR3 is TGTGCCAGCAGTGAGTGGACAGGGGGCGCTTCTAACTATGGCTACACCTTC. The chain links TRBV25-1 to TRBJ1-2, with TRBD1 identical over 11 bases. Germline V CDR1 and CDR2: MGHDK, SYGVNS. CDR3 length: 17 residues. V was pared by 3 bases and J by 0 bases, with 6 bases of the junction left unmatched.

The genes are TRBV19 and TRBJ1-2, with D hard to call. The CDR3 runs 16 residues. V dropped 8 bases and J dropped 4 bases, with 23 bases sitting between them. CDR1 LNHDA and CDR2 SQIVND come from the germline V gene (reference sequence). CDR3 residues: CASARSWADRFYGYTF. The CDR3 DNA follows: TGTGCCAGTGCCAGGTCGTGGGCCGACCGCTTCTATGGCTACACCTTC.

This clone was recorded only once. The chain carries TRBV18 and TRBJ2-2; weak D call: TRBD1 (6 bases). Deletions cut 3 bases from V and 3 bases from J, with 8 bases between. CDR3 size: 14 residues. CDR1 and CDR2 from the germline V gene are KGHSH and LQKENI. CDR3 sequence reads: CASSPDRYTGELFF. For the CDR3, the DNA is TGTGCCAGCTCACCGGACAGATACACCGGGGAGCTGTTTTTT.

The V call is TRBV7-8, the J call TRBJ2-7; D not certain. This CDR3 has 13 amino acids. The V and J ends lost 4 bases and 4 bases respectively, with 11 bases between them. Germline values: CDR1 SGHVS, CDR2 FQNEAQ. The CDR3 loop is CASSSRSPYEQYF. CDR3 nucleotides: TGTGCCAGCAGCTCTCGGTCTCCATACGAGCAGTACTTC.

The chain joins TRBV14 to TRBJ2-3; weak D call: TRBD2 (5 bases). V lost 4 bases and J 0 bases, leaving 8 bases between the germline ends. The CDR3 is made up of 14 amino acids. Germline CDR1 SGHDN, CDR2 FVKESK. CDR3 nucleotide sequence: TGTGCCAGCAGCCCTAGCTTTAGCACAGATACGCAGTATTTT. Its protein is CASSPSFSTDTQYF. Drawing the rest from reference TRBV14 and TRBJ2-3, the complete variable domain is EAGVTQFPSHSVIEKGQTVTLRCDPISGHDNLYWYRRVMGKEIKFLLHFVKESKQDESGMPNNRFLAERTGGTYSTLKVQPAELEDSGVYFCASSPSFSTDTQYFGPGTRLTVL.

This clone was recorded only once. This sequence joins TRBV20-1 and TRBJ1-2; TRBD1 agrees at 9 bases. This CDR3 is 11 amino acids long. J lost 7 bases, V lost 6 bases, and 3 bases had no gene match. Germline CDR1 DFQATT, CDR2 SNEGSKA (reference sequence). Here the CDR3 reads CSAKDRGGYTF. In DNA form, the CDR3 reads TGCAGTGCCAAGGACAGGGGTGGCTACACCTTC.

In this sample, this clone turned up once. V usage is TRBV5-4 and J usage is TRBJ2-1; possibly TRBD2 for D (5 bases). V lost 4 bases to trimming and J lost 8 bases, with 16 bases between them. The CDR3 sequence is 14 residues long. CDR1 and CDR2 (germline): SGHNT, YYREEE (reference sequence). The CDR3 bases are TGTGCCAGCAGCCCAGACTACCAGCTCGATGAGCAGTTCTTC. Its protein product is CASSPDYQLDEQFF.

This clone was detected only once. The chain has TRBV4-3 and TRBJ2-5, with 10 bases that match TRBD2. V dropped 0 bases and J dropped 5; count of bases not matched to a gene: 3. Germline CDR1 reads LGHNA; CDR2 reads YSLEER. The CDR3 runs to 15 residues. CDR3 DNA: TGCGCCAGCAGCCAAGATACAGCGGGAGGGGAGACCCAGTACTTC. Protein: CASSQDTAGGETQYF.

The rearrangement links TRBV2 to TRBJ1-4; no clear D. CDR1 is SNHLY and CDR2 is FYNNEI in the germline V gene. CDR3 length equals 14 residues. V lost 0 bases, J lost 4 bases, and 6 bases lay in between. The CDR3 region is CASSEARDNEKLFF. CDR3 in DNA: TGTGCCAGCAGTGAAGCGCGGGATAATGAAAAACTGTTTTTT. The full variable domain, rest sourced from reference TRBV2 and TRBJ1-4, is EPEVTQTPSHQVTQMGQEVILRCVPISNHLYFYWYRQILGQKVEFLVSFYNNEISEKSEIFDDQFSVERPDGSNFTLKIRSTKLEDSAMYFCASSEARDNEKLFFGSGTQLSVL.

This clone has just a few counts. The rearrangement uses TRBV19 and TRBJ2-3; TRBD2 agrees at 13 bases. The CDR3 spans 18 residues. Germline V gives CDR1 LNHDA, CDR2 SQIVND (reference sequence). After removal of 3 bases from V and 4 bases from J, the junction contained 10 bases not matched to a gene. This chain's CDR3 is CASSIRAGLAGVADTQYF. Written as DNA, the CDR3 is TGTGCCAGTAGTATCCGGGCAGGACTAGCGGGAGTGGCAGATACGCAGTATTTT. The variable domain in full, completed from reference TRBV19 and TRBJ2-3, reads DGGITQSPKYLFRKEGQNVTLSCEQNLNHDAMYWYRQDPGQGLRLIYYSQIVNDFQKGDIAEGYSVSREKKESFPLTVTSAQKNPTAFYLCASSIRAGLAGVADTQYFGPGTRLTVL.

This chain links TRBV6-5 with TRBJ2-7, with 7 positions matching TRBD2. The trim removed 0 bases at V and 9 bases at J, leaving 11 bases unmatched. The CDR3 runs 15 residues. Germline CDR1 and CDR2: MNHEY and SVGAGI. The CDR3 nucleotides are TGTGCCAGCAGTTACTCGGGGGGAGGGCGTTCGGGGCAGTACTTC. As protein: CASSYSGGGRSGQYF.

The rearrangement links TRBV6-2 or TRBV6-3 to TRBJ2-7; D may be TRBD1 (6 bases). Trimming left V 2 bases short and J 0 bases short, with 11 bases between. This CDR3 is 15 amino acids long. The germline V gene has CDR1 MNHEY and CDR2 SVGEGT. The chain's CDR3 is CASSYGDKSSYEQYF. The CDR3 DNA reads TGTGCCAGCAGTTACGGGGACAAGAGCTCCTACGAGCAGTACTTC.

J is TRBJ2-2 and V is TRBV5-1; 11 bases align to TRBD1. CDR1 and CDR2 (germline): SGHRS, YFSETQ. The J segment lost 7 bases and the V segment lost 3 bases, leaving 2 bases of the junction unmatched. This CDR3 comprises 14 residues. For the CDR3, the DNA is TGCGCCAGCAGCTCCGGGACAGGGGGCGGGGAGCTGTTTTTT. This translates into CASSSGTGGGELFF. The whole variable domain, filled in from reference TRBV5-1 and TRBJ2-2, reads KAGVTQTPRYLIKTRGQQVTLSCSPISGHRSVSWYQQTPGQGLQFLFEYFSETQRNKGNFPGRFSGRQFSNSRSEMNVSTLELGDSALYLCASSSGTGGGELFFGEGSRLTVL.

The sample holds a few counts of this clone. The chain joins TRBV7-9 to TRBJ1-2; 8 nucleotides line up with TRBD1. CDR3 length: 12 amino acids. The V gene end was trimmed by 2 bases and the J gene end by 10 bases; junction bases not matched to a gene: 3. Germline V gene lookup returns CDR1 SEHNR and CDR2 FQNEAQ (reference sequence). Here the CDR3 reads CASSLWTGPYTF. CDR3 DNA: TGTGCCAGCAGCTTATGGACAGGGCCCTACACCTTC. The full variable domain, completed using reference TRBV7-9 and TRBJ1-2, is DTGVSQNPRHKITKRGQNVTFRCDPISEHNRLYWYRQTLGQGPEFLTYFQNEAQLEKSRLLSDRFSAERPKGSFSTLEIQRTEQGDSAMYLCASSLWTGPYTFGSGTRLTVV.

V and J are TRBV20-1 and TRBJ2-1; weak D call: TRBD2 (6 bases). Germline-derived CDR1 and CDR2 are DFQATT and SNEGSKA (reference sequence). With 3 bases removed from V and 6 bases from J, the gap between germline ends came to 9 bases. The length of the CDR3 is 12 residues. DNA of the CDR3: TGCAGTGCTAGTGTAGCGGCCAATGAGCAGTTCTTC. It specifies CSASVAANEQFF.

The chain combines TRBV7-8 with TRBJ2-1; 7 bases are shared with TRBD1. J gave up 5 bases and V 5 bases, and 9 bases lay outside the gene matches. The CDR3 is made up of 15 amino acids. CDR1 is SGHVS and CDR2 is FQNEAQ in the germline V gene. The CDR3 bases are TGTGCCAGCAGCCTCCGCGGACAGGCAAACAATGAGCAGTTCTTC. Its translation is CASSLRGQANNEQFF. Together with reference TRBV7-8 and TRBJ2-1, the CDR3 gives the full variable domain: GAGVSQSPRYKVAKRGQDVALRCDPISGHVSLFWYQQALGQGPEFLTYFQNEAQLDKSGLPSDRFFAERPEGSVSTLKIQRTQQEDSAVYLCASSLRGQANNEQFFGPGTRLTVL.

There are a few counts of this clone. The chain uses TRBV19 and TRBJ2-7; 9 bases line up with TRBD1. The V gene end was trimmed by 6 bases and the J gene end by 6 bases; junction bases not matched to a gene: 9. Germline V gene lookup returns CDR1 LNHDA and CDR2 SQIVND (reference sequence). The CDR3 extends over 14 amino acids. CDR3 region: CASRLQGARGEQYF. The CDR3, as DNA: TGTGCCAGTAGGCTACAGGGGGCGAGGGGCGAGCAGTACTTC.

The J gene is TRBJ2-1, the V gene TRBV5-1; 10 positions match TRBD2. The ends lost 0 bases at V and 6 bases at J; junction bases unmatched: 3. This CDR3 spans 15 amino acids. Germline CDR1 SGHRS, CDR2 YFSETQ. The CDR3 sequence is CASSLEASGSNEQFF. CDR3 sequence (DNA): TGCGCCAGCAGCTTGGAGGCTAGCGGGAGCAATGAGCAGTTCTTC.

The genes are TRBV7-8 and TRBJ2-3; 7 bases are a match to TRBD2. This CDR3 contains 15 residues. CDR1 and CDR2 (germline): SGHVS, FQNEAQ. The V gene end was trimmed by 3 bases and the J gene end by 4 bases; junction bases not matched to a gene: 7. CDR3 sequence: CASSFDGRAADTQYF. The CDR3 DNA reads TGTGCCAGCAGCTTTGATGGGAGGGCGGCAGATACGCAGTATTTT.

The rearrangement uses TRBV28 and TRBJ2-7; 8 positions agree with TRBD1. Germline values: CDR1 MDHEN, CDR2 SYDVKM. The junction had 9 bases not matched to a gene; V was cut back by 5 bases and J by 0 bases. The CDR3 is 16 residues long. In nucleotides, the CDR3 is TGTGCCAGCAGTCAGTCCGGGACAGGAAGCTCCTACGAGCAGTACTTC. Translated, it gives CASSQSGTGSSYEQYF.

CDR3 coding DNA: TGTGCCATCAGTGAGTCCGGGACTAAAGACACCGGGGAGCTGTTTTTT. Its translation: CAISESGTKDTGELFF. The V and J genes are TRBV10-3 and TRBJ2-2; 7 positions match TRBD2. V trimming: 0 bases; J trimming: 3 bases; junction bases outside the gene matches: 4. Germline V gene data show CDR1 as ENHRY and CDR2 as SYGVKD. CDR3 size: 16 residues.

A word on this clone: This CDR3 is also generated by other DNA sequences in the sample. The chain joins TRBV2 to TRBJ1-2; no clear D. Deletions cut 4 bases from V and 2 bases from J, with 5 bases between. Germline CDR1 and CDR2: SNHLY and FYNNEI. The CDR3 runs 12 residues. The CDR3 loop is CASSGGNYGYTF. CDR3 sequence (DNA): TGTGCCAGCAGTGGCGGGAACTATGGCTACACCTTC.